These T cell receptor beta chains were read from a single sample in a study of cytomegalovirus exposure and HLA in healthy donors. Only in-frame clones appear in the TCRdb table, and some are missing; sequencing was by immunoSEQ multiplex PCR. Of over 150,000 clones in the sample, around 69% were seen once. Input material: PBMCs. These TCRs come from a man aged 55 to 70 in good health and CMV-seronegative. Both conserved end residues are part of each CDR3. Fields, in order: D gene, clone size, J gene, V gene, CDR3 protein, CDR3 DNA. A D gene is named only where the DNA matches it firmly. Clone size, where shown, is once, few, many, or a class for clones that have expanded.

d_gene: TRBD1; abundance: -; j_gene: TRBJ1-2; v_gene: TRBV10-3; CDR3aa: CAISETGVYGYTF; CDR3nt: TGTGCCATCAGTGAGACAGGGGTCTATGGCTACACCTTC
d_gene: -; abundance: -; j_gene: TRBJ2-7; v_gene: TRBV4-3; CDR3aa: CASSQGQSSEQYF; CDR3nt: TGCGCCAGCAGCCAAGGGCAGTCCTCCGAGCAGTACTTC
d_gene: -; abundance: -; j_gene: TRBJ2-5; v_gene: TRBV15; CDR3aa: CATSRTAGSQETQYF; CDR3nt: TGTGCCACCAGCAGAACCGCGGGGAGCCAAGAGACCCAGTACTTC
d_gene: TRBD2; abundance: few; j_gene: TRBJ2-2; v_gene: TRBV11-2; CDR3aa: CASSSPLAGGPGELFF; CDR3nt: TGTGCCAGCAGCTCCCCTCTAGCGGGAGGGCCCGGGGAGCTGTTTTTT
d_gene: -; abundance: -; j_gene: TRBJ2-7; v_gene: TRBV7-9; CDR3aa: CASSLAPNLREEQYF; CDR3nt: TGTGCCAGCAGCTTAGCCCCGAACCTACGTGAGGAGCAGTACTTC
d_gene: -; abundance: few; j_gene: TRBJ2-7; v_gene: TRBV15; CDR3aa: CATSSSGAPGSYEQYF; CDR3nt: TGTGCCACCAGCAGTTCAGGGGCGCCGGGCTCCTACGAGCAGTACTTC
d_gene: TRBD1; abundance: -; j_gene: TRBJ2-2; v_gene: TRBV7-9; CDR3aa: CSSSTRQGVPTGELFF; CDR3nt: TGTTCCAGCAGCACCAGACAGGGGGTCCCCACCGGGGAGCTGTTTTTT
d_gene: TRBD1; abundance: -; j_gene: TRBJ2-3; v_gene: TRBV6-5; CDR3aa: CASRGQGVDTQYF; CDR3nt: TGTGCCAGCAGGGGACAGGGGGTTGATACGCAGTATTTT
d_gene: -; abundance: -; j_gene: TRBJ2-2; v_gene: TRBV21-1; CDR3aa: CATRPGPDRVPSNTGELFF; CDR3nt: TGTGCCACTAGGCCCGGACCCGACAGGGTCCCTTCGAACACCGGGGAGCTGTTTTTT
d_gene: TRBD1; abundance: -; j_gene: TRBJ1-1; v_gene: TRBV7-8; CDR3aa: CASSLGTGGSNTEAFF; CDR3nt: TGTGCCAGCAGCTTAGGGACAGGGGGCTCTAACACTGAAGCTTTCTTT
d_gene: TRBD1; abundance: -; j_gene: TRBJ1-2; v_gene: TRBV28; CDR3aa: CASSIPTGPGGYTF; CDR3nt: TGTGCCAGCAGTATACCGACAGGGCCTGGTGGCTACACCTTC
d_gene: -; abundance: once; j_gene: TRBJ2-1; v_gene: TRBV6-5; CDR3aa: CASSYPDRPGEQFF; CDR3nt: TGTGCCAGCAGTTACCCTGACAGGCCTGGTGAGCAGTTCTTC
d_gene: -; abundance: -; j_gene: TRBJ1-5; v_gene: TRBV12-5; CDR3aa: CASGFGNQPQHF; CDR3nt: TGTGCTAGTGGTTTCGGGAATCAGCCCCAGCATTTT
d_gene: TRBD2; abundance: -; j_gene: TRBJ2-7; v_gene: TRBV7-9; CDR3aa: CSSSLGASGEYPFREQYF; CDR3nt: TGTTCCAGCAGCTTAGGGGCTAGCGGGGAATACCCTTTTCGCGAGCAGTACTTC
d_gene: TRBD1; abundance: -; j_gene: TRBJ2-1; v_gene: TRBV7-9; CDR3aa: CSSSTTGVSYNEQFF; CDR3nt: TGTTCCAGCTCAACCACAGGGGTCTCCTACAATGAGCAGTTCTTC
d_gene: -; abundance: -; j_gene: TRBJ2-6; v_gene: TRBV4-3; CDR3aa: CASSRTTGTYSSGANVLTF; CDR3nt: TGCGCCAGCAGCCGAACAACCGGGACATATAGCTCTGGGGCCAACGTCCTGACTTTC
d_gene: TRBD1; abundance: -; j_gene: TRBJ2-7; v_gene: TRBV19; CDR3aa: CASSGRQGPYEQYF; CDR3nt: TGTGCCAGTAGTGGCAGACAGGGGCCCTACGAGCAGTACTTC
d_gene: TRBD1; abundance: -; j_gene: TRBJ2-7; v_gene: TRBV6-6; CDR3aa: CASSPTRQGGIDEQYF; CDR3nt: TGTGCCAGCAGCCCGACCCGACAGGGCGGAATTGACGAGCAGTACTTC
d_gene: TRBD2; abundance: -; j_gene: TRBJ2-3; v_gene: TRBV28; CDR3aa: CASSLTSGILSVTDTQYF; CDR3nt: TGTGCCAGCAGTTTGACTAGCGGGATTCTGAGTGTGACAGATACGCAGTATTTT
d_gene: -; abundance: -; j_gene: TRBJ2-2; v_gene: TRBV6-6; CDR3aa: CASRLHSRELFF; CDR3nt: TGTGCCAGCCGACTCCATAGCCGGGAGCTGTTTTTT
d_gene: TRBD2; abundance: -; j_gene: TRBJ2-3; v_gene: TRBV18; CDR3aa: CASSPIERTSGRALPDTQYF; CDR3nt: TGTGCCAGCTCACCAATAGAGCGGACTAGCGGGAGGGCCTTGCCAGATACGCAGTATTTT
d_gene: -; abundance: -; j_gene: TRBJ2-7; v_gene: TRBV5-1; CDR3aa: CATALADNSYEQYF; CDR3nt: TGCGCCACCGCCTTAGCGGACAACTCCTACGAGCAGTACTTC
d_gene: TRBD1; abundance: -; j_gene: TRBJ1-2; v_gene: TRBV6-6; CDR3aa: CASRSQGAYGYTF; CDR3nt: TGTGCCAGCAGATCACAGGGGGCGTATGGCTACACCTTC
d_gene: TRBD2; abundance: -; j_gene: TRBJ2-3; v_gene: TRBV4-3; CDR3aa: CASSQGLATDTQYF; CDR3nt: TGCGCCAGCAGCCAGGGACTAGCCACAGATACGCAGTATTTT